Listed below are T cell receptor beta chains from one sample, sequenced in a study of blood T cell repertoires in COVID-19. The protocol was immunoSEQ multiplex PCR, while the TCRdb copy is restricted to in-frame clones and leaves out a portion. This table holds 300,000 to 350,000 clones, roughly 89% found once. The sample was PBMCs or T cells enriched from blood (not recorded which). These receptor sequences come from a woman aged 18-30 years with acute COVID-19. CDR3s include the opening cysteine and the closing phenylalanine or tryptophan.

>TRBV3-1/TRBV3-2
CASSQGDSYNSPLHF
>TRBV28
CASSLGQDYEQYF
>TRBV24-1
CATSDQLTGDEQYF
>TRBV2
CASRLTGSTSEQFF
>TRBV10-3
CAIRGQGGQPQHF
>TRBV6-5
CASSYNFNTEAFF
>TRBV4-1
CASSQEGTGEGETQYF
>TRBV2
CASSAVSTAARGTEAFF
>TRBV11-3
CASSLGQGWDTEAFF
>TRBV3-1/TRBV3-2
CASSRLSLASDEQFF
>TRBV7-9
CASSLGVAGDTEAFF
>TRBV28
CASRRGSLTPYEQYF
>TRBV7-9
CASSSKGGHEQFF
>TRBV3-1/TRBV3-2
CASSRRAEDTEAFF
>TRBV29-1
CSVGERQHYGYTF
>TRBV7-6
CASSPVPSGGIEAFF
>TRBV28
CASSLGGLGGGDYGYTF
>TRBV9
CASSSTGSRNTEAFF
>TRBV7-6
CASSSLTSGPYAYEQYF
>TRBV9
CASSVSGRGTDTQYF
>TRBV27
CASGRGDYRNIQYF
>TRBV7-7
CASSSGTGQQSTIYF
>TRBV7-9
CASSWGQGGTGELFF
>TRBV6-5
CASAAGGSGGELFF
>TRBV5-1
CASSLGSGDQPQHF
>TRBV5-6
CASSSFNEQFF